Shown below are 17 T cell receptor beta chains from a single sample sequenced in a study of shared clonotypes between healthy human individuals. TCRdb's table, derived via immunoSEQ multiplex PCR, lists solely in-frame clones and lacks some. The sample includes some 2,000,000 clones, 85% to 95% seen only once; the top ten take 0.1% to 0.15%. The sequencing input was naive CD4+ T cells sorted from blood. Sample subset: CD45RA+ positively selected. These receptors were collected from a man between 18 and 29 years old in good health.

V gene TRBV19 combines with J gene TRBJ2-7; D is perhaps TRBD1 (6 bases). Trimming took off 5 bases at V and 3 bases at J, with 14 bases between the two ends. The CDR3 totals 14 residues. Per the germline V gene, CDR1 is LNHDA and CDR2 is SQIVND (reference sequence). The CDR3 coding sequence is TGTGCCAGTAGTGGGACCGAACAGGGCTACGAGCAGTACTTC. Amino acids: CASSGTEQGYEQYF.

This chain connects TRBV6-1 to TRBJ1-2, with D uncertain. The CDR3 extends over 16 amino acids. V lost 2 bases and J lost 4, with 17 bases in between. Germline V gene sequence: CDR1 MNHNS, CDR2 SASEGT. The CDR3 DNA reads as TGTGCCAGCAGTGAATGGAAGACCTCTTCACCCTATGGCTACACCTTC. This gives the protein CASSEWKTSSPYGYTF.

This chain connects TRBV27 to TRBJ1-2; D may be TRBD1 (5 bases). The CDR3 runs to 16 residues. V was cut by 6 bases and J by 4 bases, with 21 bases left in between. CDR1 is MNHEY, CDR2 SMNVEV, per germline (reference sequence). The CDR3 bases are TGTGCCAGCAGCCGTCGCTCGGCAGGGAACCTCTATGGCTACACCTTC. Its protein is CASSRRSAGNLYGYTF.

V is TRBV5-1 and J is TRBJ2-2; 13 bases match TRBD2. The CDR3 covers 18 residues. V dropped 2 bases and J dropped 0; count of bases not matched to a gene: 4. Per the germline V gene, CDR1 is SGHRS and CDR2 is YFSETQ. The CDR3 coding sequence is TGCGCCAGCAGCTTAACCGGGACTAGCGGGGCGAACACCGGGGAGCTGTTTTTT. Amino acids: CASSLTGTSGANTGELFF.

CDR3 sequence (DNA): TGCGCCAGCAGCGAGGGACAGGGAGGGGAGCCCCAGCATTTT. Amino acids: CASSEGQGGEPQHF. The chain uses TRBV5-1 and TRBJ1-5; 9 bases line up with TRBD1. The CDR3 consists of 14 residues. V lost 4 bases to trimming and J lost 8 bases; unmatched junction nucleotides: 7. Germline values: CDR1 SGHRS, CDR2 YFSETQ.

V and J are TRBV18 and TRBJ2-7; D ambiguous. CDR3 size: 16 residues. Germline-derived CDR1 and CDR2 are KGHSH and LQKENI. Trimming removed 3 bases at V and 6 bases at J, with 21 bases between. CDR3 nucleotide sequence: TGTGCCAGCTCACCCTCCCGGATTGGTCTTGGTGGCGAGCAGTACTTC. Protein product: CASSPSRIGLGGEQYF.

This clone has a handful of counts. The chain recombines TRBV27 with TRBJ2-7; possibly TRBD1 for D (6 bases). V gave up 3 bases and J gave up 0 bases, with 27 bases separating them. The CDR3 runs to 20 residues. CDR1 and CDR2 (germline): MNHEY, SMNVEV (reference sequence). The CDR3 DNA is TGTGCCAGCAGTTTCTATGGAGAGGGGGAACAGGGACGGCCCTCCTACGAGCAGTACTTC. Translated, it gives CASSFYGEGEQGRPSYEQYF.

Remarks on this clone: This CDR3 is also generated by other DNA sequences in the sample. V usage is TRBV20-1 and J usage is TRBJ2-3; D remains ambiguous. The CDR3 is 11 residues long. V was pared by 3 bases and J by 4 bases, with 5 bases between. CDR1 is DFQATT and CDR2 is SNEGSKA in the germline V gene (reference sequence). The CDR3 sequence is CSARVADTQYF. Written as DNA, the CDR3 is TGCAGTGCTAGGGTTGCAGATACGCAGTATTTT.

Notes on this clone: Additional DNA sequences in this sample encode the identical CDR3. The chain carries TRBV2 and TRBJ2-7; D remains unclear. The V end was cut by 2 bases, the J end by 4 bases, with 6 bases between. The CDR3 runs 12 residues. Germline lookup yields CDR1 SNHLY and CDR2 FYNNEI. CDR3 sequence: CASSESGYEQYF. In DNA, the CDR3 is TGTGCCAGCAGTGAATCGGGTTACGAGCAGTACTTC. Variable domain in full (rest from reference TRBV2 and TRBJ2-7): EPEVTQTPSHQVTQMGQEVILRCVPISNHLYFYWYRQILGQKVEFLVSFYNNEISEKSEIFDDQFSVERPDGSNFTLKIRSTKLEDSAMYFCASSESGYEQYFGPGTRLTVT.

The J gene is TRBJ1-2, the V gene TRBV6-5; 8 nucleotides align to TRBD1. J lost 5 bases, V lost 5 bases, and 10 bases had no gene match. The CDR3 runs 15 residues. Germline CDR1 and CDR2: MNHEY and SVGAGI. The CDR3 loop reads CASSRTDRGDYGYTF. CDR3 nucleotide sequence: TGTGCCAGCAGTAGGACTGACAGGGGTGATTATGGCTACACCTTC.

The chain joins TRBV18 to TRBJ1-5, with TRBD1 matching over 9 bases. The V gene end was trimmed by 5 bases and the J gene end by 5 bases; junction bases not matched to a gene: 7. This CDR3 spans 15 amino acids. Germline lookup yields CDR1 KGHSH and CDR2 LQKENI. The CDR3 here is CASSSNRGRDQPQHF. The CDR3 region has the DNA TGTGCCAGCTCATCCAACAGGGGGCGAGATCAGCCCCAGCATTTT.

V gene TRBV5-6 combines with J gene TRBJ1-1, with TRBD1 identical over 8 bases. Germline loops: CDR1 SGHDT, CDR2 YYEEEE. The length of the CDR3 is 16 residues. J gave up 1 base and V 2 bases, and 7 bases lay outside the gene matches. The CDR3 DNA reads TGTGCCAGCAGCTTTAAAAGGACAGGGCCGAACACTGAAGCTTTCTTT. Its protein product is CASSFKRTGPNTEAFF.

The chain recombines TRBV6-1 with TRBJ1-2; TRBD1 might be the D (5 bases). The CDR3 is 14 amino acids. V lost 1 base, J lost 8 bases, and 14 bases lay in between. Germline V gives CDR1 MNHNS, CDR2 SASEGT. The CDR3 is CASSEVRAADGYTF. The DNA for the CDR3 is TGTGCCAGCAGTGAAGTCAGGGCGGCGGACGGCTACACCTTC.

This chain uses TRBV10-3 with TRBJ2-5; D is possibly TRBD2 (5 bases). The CDR3 covers 15 residues. CDR1 ENHRY and CDR2 SYGVKD come from the germline V gene. The germline V and J ends were trimmed by 0 bases and 4 bases, with 12 bases remaining between them. The CDR3 DNA sequence: TGTGCCATCAGTGAGTCCGATCGGGGTGGAGAGACCCAGTACTTC. Protein product: CAISESDRGGETQYF.

This CDR3 is CATARGETNTQYF. CDR3 DNA: TGTGCCACCGCCAGGGGCGAAACAAATACGCAGTATTTT. The chain recombines TRBV6-5 with TRBJ2-3; D is perhaps TRBD1 (6 bases). This CDR3 has 13 residues. V shed 10 bases and J shed 7 bases, with 18 bases lying between them. Germline CDR1 reads MNHEY; CDR2 reads SVGAGI.

The chain joins TRBV5-1 to TRBJ2-2; 9 positions agree with TRBD2. Looked up from germline, CDR1 is SGHRS and CDR2 is YFSETQ. The CDR3 has 16 amino acids. V shed 2 bases and J 5 bases; nucleotides not matched to a gene: 7. The DNA of the CDR3 is TGCGCCAGCAGCTTCGGATCCAGCGGGGGGACCGGGGAGCTGTTTTTT. It specifies CASSFGSSGGTGELFF.

The chain links TRBV10-3 to TRBJ2-7; D remains ambiguous. Trimming cost V 0 bases and J 1 base, with 13 bases left between them. This CDR3 has 16 amino acids. Germline-derived CDR1 and CDR2 are ENHRY and SYGVKD. CDR3 sequence (DNA): TGTGCCATCAGTGAGTCGGGAACGATTCCTTCCTACGAGCAGTACTTC. Protein product: CAISESGTIPSYEQYF.